This T cell receptor (beta chain) stems from a study of cytomegalovirus exposure and HLA in healthy donors. This CDR3 contains 19 residues. Germline values: CDR1 MDHEN, CDR2 SYDVKM. V lost 3 bases, J lost 2 bases, and 10 bases stayed unmatched. This table comes from immunoSEQ multiplex PCR, and its TCRdb copy is limited to in-frame clones, with some not included. Of 110,000 to 150,000 clones in the sample, around 89% were seen once. It was the approximately 130-subject validation cohort, separate from the roughly 700-subject first cohort, to which the donors belonged. The sequenced material came from PBMCs. The chain employs TRBV28 and TRBJ2-6; 10 positions match TRBD1. This sequence originates from a woman in her twenties or thirties in good health and CMV-seropositive. This chain's CDR3 is CASSFQHDRGLAGANVLTF. The CDR3 DNA sequence: TGTGCCAGCAGTTTCCAACACGACAGGGGGCTGGCTGGGGCCAACGTCCTGACTTTC.